A single sample is the source of the 9 T cell receptor beta chains below, sequenced in a study of human T cells and chemical hapten exposure. TCRdb used MiXCR to reprocess the RACE reads, holding one entry per CDR3 protein. The sample has about 110,000 distinct CDR3 sequences; more than 10% are singletons. Described time point: pre-sensitization, week 0. The treatment denotes: therapeutic diphenylcyclopropenone sensitization with weekly scalp DPC. The sequenced sample was whole blood, obtained in connection with sensitization to the hapten diphenylcyclopropenone (DPC). These TCRs come from a woman aged 45-59 years with alopecia areata. Some clones in this sample may be carry-over from other donors' samples.

In its sample, this clonotype was seen a few times. V is TRBV9 and J is TRBJ1-2; maybe TRBD1 (5 bases). Per germline, CDR1 SGDLS and CDR2 YYNGEE. V lost 0 bases and J 0 bases, leaving 9 bases between the germline ends. This CDR3 comprises 15 residues. This chain's CDR3 is CASSVAGTANYGYTF. CDR3 bases: TGTGCCAGCAGCGTAGCTGGGACCGCTAACTATGGCTACACCTTC. The variable domain in full, with the rest retrieved from reference TRBV9 and TRBJ1-2, is DSGVTQTPKHLITATGQRVTLRCSPRSGDLSVYWYQQSLDQGLQFLIQYYNGEERAKGNILERFSAQQFPDLHSELNLSSLELGDSALYFCASSVAGTANYGYTFGSGTRLTVV.

This clonotype was observed a handful of times. The genes are TRBV19 and TRBJ1-6; the D gene is possibly TRBD1 (5 bases). V was clipped by 6 bases and J by 9 bases, with 18 bases between them. CDR3 length equals 15 residues. The germline CDR1 and CDR2 sequences are LNHDA and SQIVND (reference sequence). The CDR3 is CASSIVGSGTSPLHF. In DNA form, the CDR3 reads TGTGCCAGTAGCATCGTCGGCTCAGGGACTTCACCCCTCCACTTT.

The chain links TRBV12-3 or TRBV12-4 to TRBJ2-3, with 9 bases identical to TRBD1. This CDR3 contains 17 residues. The V gene end was trimmed by 0 bases and the J gene end by 7 bases; junction bases not matched to a gene: 11. Here the CDR3 reads CASSLAGGTGNKNTQYF. DNA of the CDR3: TGTGCCAGCAGTTTAGCGGGGGGGACAGGGAACAAGAATACGCAGTATTTT.

This clonotype was observed a few times. This chain connects TRBV25-1 to TRBJ1-1; 7 bases agree with TRBD1. Per germline, CDR1 MGHDK and CDR2 SYGVNS. The CDR3 is 12 residues long. V shed 6 bases, J shed 9 bases, and the junction held 7 bases outside the gene matches. CDR3 sequence reads: CASSRQGLKAFF. CDR3 DNA: TGTGCCAGCAGCCGACAGGGATTAAAAGCTTTCTTT. The variable domain in full, with the rest retrieved from reference TRBV25-1 and TRBJ1-1, is EADIYQTPRYLVIGTGKKITLECSQTMGHDKMYWYQQDPGMELHLIHYSYGVNSTEKGDLSSESTVSRIRTEHFPLTLESARPSHTSQYLCASSRQGLKAFFGQGTRLTVV.

The table lists this clonotype with a few counts. This chain joins TRBV20-1 and TRBJ2-7; the match to TRBD1 covers 9 bases. CDR1 and CDR2 from the germline V gene are DFQATT and SNEGSKA (reference sequence). This CDR3 region has 13 residues. V shed 8 bases, J shed 0 bases, and the junction held 5 bases outside the gene matches. The CDR3 DNA sequence: TGCAGTACACGGGACAGGGCCTCCTACGAGCAGTACTTC. Its translation is CSTRDRASYEQYF.

This clonotype was picked up a small number of times. This sequence joins TRBV6-4 and TRBJ2-1, with 7 nucleotides matching TRBD1. The CDR3 is 15 residues long. The germline gives CDR1 MRHNA, CDR2 SNTAGT. V dropped 4 bases and J dropped 0; count of bases not matched to a gene: 3. CDR3 in amino acids: CASSVQGVSYNEQFF. DNA for the CDR3: TGTGCCAGCAGTGTCCAGGGGGTCTCCTACAATGAGCAGTTCTTC.

Remarks on this clonotype: This could be a read error, since a much larger clone is one nucleotide away. The rearrangement joins TRBV12-3 or TRBV12-4 to TRBJ1-2; D might be TRBD1 (5 bases). The length of the CDR3 is 14 residues. CDR3 sequence: CAGSGTEANYGYTF. The CDR3 region has the DNA TGTGCCGGCAGCGGGACCGAAGCTAACTATGGCTACACCTTC.

This clonotype was observed many times. The genes are TRBV6-2 or TRBV6-3 and TRBJ1-1; no definite D call. Trimming took 6 bases from V and 6 from J, leaving 11 bases between them. The CDR3 consists of 12 residues. Germline V gene lookup returns CDR1 MNHEY and CDR2 SVGEGT. This chain's CDR3 is CASSRGWAEAFF. In DNA form, the CDR3 reads TGTGCCAGCAGCCGGGGATGGGCTGAAGCTTTCTTT.

Only a few counts were recorded for this clonotype. The chain's CDR3 is CASSQEAGGRYNEQFF. In nucleotides, the CDR3 is TGTGCCAGCAGCCAGGAGGCGGGAGGACGATACAATGAGCAGTTCTTC. The rearrangement links TRBV4-2 to TRBJ2-1, with TRBD2 identical over 8 bases. Germline CDR1 reads LGHNA; CDR2 reads YNFKEQ. This CDR3 has 16 amino acids. V lost 3 bases, J lost 4 bases, and 8 bases stayed unmatched.